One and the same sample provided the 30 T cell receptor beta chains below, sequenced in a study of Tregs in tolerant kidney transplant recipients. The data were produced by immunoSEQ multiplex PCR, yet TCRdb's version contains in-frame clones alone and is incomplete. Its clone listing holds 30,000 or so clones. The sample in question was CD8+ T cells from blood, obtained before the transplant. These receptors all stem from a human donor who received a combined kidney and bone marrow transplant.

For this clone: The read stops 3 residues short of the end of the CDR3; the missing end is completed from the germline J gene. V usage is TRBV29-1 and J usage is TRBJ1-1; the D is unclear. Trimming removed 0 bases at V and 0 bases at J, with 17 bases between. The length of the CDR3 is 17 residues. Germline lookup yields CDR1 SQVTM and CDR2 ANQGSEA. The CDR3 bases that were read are TGCAGCGTTGAAGAGTCGGCTCGTAAGACAATGAACACTGAA. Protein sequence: CSVEESARKTMNTE. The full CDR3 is CSVEESARKTMNTEAFF.

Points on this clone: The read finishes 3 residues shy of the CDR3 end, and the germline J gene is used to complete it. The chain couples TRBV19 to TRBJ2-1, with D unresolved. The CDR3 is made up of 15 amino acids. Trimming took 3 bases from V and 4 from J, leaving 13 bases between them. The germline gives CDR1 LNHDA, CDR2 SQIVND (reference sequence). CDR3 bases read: TGTGCCAGTAGTATGGGCCCGAACCCTTACAATGAG. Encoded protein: CASSMGPNPYNE. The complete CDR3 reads CASSMGPNPYNEQFF.

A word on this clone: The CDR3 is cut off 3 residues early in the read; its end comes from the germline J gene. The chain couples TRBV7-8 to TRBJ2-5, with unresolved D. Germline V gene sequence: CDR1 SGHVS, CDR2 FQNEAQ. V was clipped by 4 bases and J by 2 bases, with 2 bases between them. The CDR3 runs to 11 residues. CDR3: CASSSQETQYF. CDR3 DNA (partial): TGTGCCAGCAGCTCTCAAGAGACC.

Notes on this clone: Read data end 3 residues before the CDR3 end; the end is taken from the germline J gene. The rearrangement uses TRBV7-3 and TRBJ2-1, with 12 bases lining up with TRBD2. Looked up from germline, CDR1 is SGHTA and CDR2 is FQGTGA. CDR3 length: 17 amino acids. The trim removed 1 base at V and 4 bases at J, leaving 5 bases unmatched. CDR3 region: CASSLMAGTSGYNEQFF. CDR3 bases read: TGTGCCAGCAGCTTAATGGCCGGGACTAGCGGGTACAATGAG.

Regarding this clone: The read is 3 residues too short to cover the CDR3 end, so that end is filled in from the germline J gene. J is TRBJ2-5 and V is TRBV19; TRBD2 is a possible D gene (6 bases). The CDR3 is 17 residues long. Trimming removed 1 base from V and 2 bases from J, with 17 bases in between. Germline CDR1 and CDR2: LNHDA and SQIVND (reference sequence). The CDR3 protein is CASSIAGGYAFQETQYF. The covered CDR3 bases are TGTGCCAGTAGTATAGCTGGGGGGTACGCGTTTCAAGAGACC.

CDR3 DNA, as far as it was read: TGCGCCAGCAGCTATGGGGGCGAGACTGAA. This sequence encodes CASSYGGETE. The CDR3, in full, reads CASSYGGETEAFF. The chain carries TRBV5-1 and TRBJ1-1; perhaps TRBD1 as D (6 bases). The read is 3 residues too short to cover the CDR3 end, so that end is filled in from the germline J gene. V was trimmed by 3 bases and J by 5 bases, leaving 11 bases between them. The CDR3 length is 13 residues. Germline CDR1 SGHRS, CDR2 YFSETQ.

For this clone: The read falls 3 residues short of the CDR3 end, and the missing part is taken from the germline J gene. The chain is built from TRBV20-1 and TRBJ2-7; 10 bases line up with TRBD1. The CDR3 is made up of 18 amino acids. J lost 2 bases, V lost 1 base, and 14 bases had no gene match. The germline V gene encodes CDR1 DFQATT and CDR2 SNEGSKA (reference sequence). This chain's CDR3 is CSARGQGALAVTTYEQYF. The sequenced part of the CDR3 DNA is TGCAGTGCTAGAGGACAGGGGGCCCTAGCGGTAACGACCTACGAG.

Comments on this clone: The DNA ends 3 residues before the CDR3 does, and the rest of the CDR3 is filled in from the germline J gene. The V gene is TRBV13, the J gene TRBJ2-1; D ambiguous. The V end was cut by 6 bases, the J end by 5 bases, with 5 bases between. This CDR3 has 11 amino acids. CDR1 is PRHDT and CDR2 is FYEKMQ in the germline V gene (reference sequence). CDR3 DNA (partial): TGTGCCAGCAGTCTAGACAATGAG. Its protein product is CASSLDNE. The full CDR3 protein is CASSLDNEQFF.

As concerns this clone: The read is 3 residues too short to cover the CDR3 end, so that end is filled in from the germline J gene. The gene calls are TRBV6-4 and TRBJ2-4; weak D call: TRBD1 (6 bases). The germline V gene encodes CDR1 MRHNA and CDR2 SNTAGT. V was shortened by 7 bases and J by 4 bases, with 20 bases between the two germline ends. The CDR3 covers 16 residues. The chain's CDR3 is CASMAPFPGTKNIQYF. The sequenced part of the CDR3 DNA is TGTGCCAGCATGGCCCCCTTCCCAGGGACAAAAAACATT.

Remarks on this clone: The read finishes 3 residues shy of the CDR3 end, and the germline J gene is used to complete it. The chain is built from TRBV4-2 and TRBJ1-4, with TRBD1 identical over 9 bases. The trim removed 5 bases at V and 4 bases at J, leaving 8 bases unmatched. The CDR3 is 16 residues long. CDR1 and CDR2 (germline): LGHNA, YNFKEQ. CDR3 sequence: CASSKRTGDGNEKLFF. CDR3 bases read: TGTGCCAGCAGCAAACGGACAGGGGACGGTAATGAAAAA.

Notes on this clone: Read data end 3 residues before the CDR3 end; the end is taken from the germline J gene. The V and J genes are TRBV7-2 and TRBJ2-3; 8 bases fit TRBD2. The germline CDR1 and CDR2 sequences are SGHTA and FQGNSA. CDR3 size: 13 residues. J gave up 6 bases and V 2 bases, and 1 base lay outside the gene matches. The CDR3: CASSLSSGDTQYF. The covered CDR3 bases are TGTGCCAGCAGCTTATCTAGCGGGGATACG.

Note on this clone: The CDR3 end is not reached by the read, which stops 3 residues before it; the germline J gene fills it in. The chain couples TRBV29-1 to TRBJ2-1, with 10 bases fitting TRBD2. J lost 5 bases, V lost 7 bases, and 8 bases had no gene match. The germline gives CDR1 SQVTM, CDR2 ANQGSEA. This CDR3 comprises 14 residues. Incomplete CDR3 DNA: TGCAGCGCTGCCGGGACTAGCGTAAACAATGAG. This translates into CSAAGTSVNNE. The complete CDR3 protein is CSAAGTSVNNEQFF.

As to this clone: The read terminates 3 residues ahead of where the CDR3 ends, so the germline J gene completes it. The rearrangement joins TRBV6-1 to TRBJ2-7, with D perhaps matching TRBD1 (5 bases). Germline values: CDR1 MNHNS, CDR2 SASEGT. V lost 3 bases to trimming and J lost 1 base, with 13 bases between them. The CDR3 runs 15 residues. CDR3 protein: CASSETVSLSYEQYF. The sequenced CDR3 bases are TGTGCCAGCAGTGAGACAGTTTCCCTTTCCTACGAG.

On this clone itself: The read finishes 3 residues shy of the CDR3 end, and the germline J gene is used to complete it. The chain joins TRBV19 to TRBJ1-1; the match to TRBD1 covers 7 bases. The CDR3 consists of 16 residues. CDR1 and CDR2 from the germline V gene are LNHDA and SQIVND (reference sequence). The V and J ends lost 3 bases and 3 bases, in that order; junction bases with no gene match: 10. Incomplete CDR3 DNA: TGTGCCAGTAGTATCTCCCGACAGGGAATGGACACTGAA. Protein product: CASSISRQGMDTE. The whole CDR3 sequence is CASSISRQGMDTEAFF.

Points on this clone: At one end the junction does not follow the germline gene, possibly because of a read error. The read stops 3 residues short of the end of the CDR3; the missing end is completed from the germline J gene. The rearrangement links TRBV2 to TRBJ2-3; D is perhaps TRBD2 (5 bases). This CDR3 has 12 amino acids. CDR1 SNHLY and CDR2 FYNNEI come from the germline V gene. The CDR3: CASRTLLDAQYF. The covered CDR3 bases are TGTGCCAGCAGAACATTACTAGATGCG.

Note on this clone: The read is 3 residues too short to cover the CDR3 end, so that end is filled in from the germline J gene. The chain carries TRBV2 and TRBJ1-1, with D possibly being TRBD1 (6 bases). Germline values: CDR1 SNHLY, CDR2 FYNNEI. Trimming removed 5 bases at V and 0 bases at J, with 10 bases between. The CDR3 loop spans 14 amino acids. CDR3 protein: CASSPQGMNTEAFF. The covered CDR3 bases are TGTGCCAGCAGTCCGCAGGGGATGAACACTGAA.

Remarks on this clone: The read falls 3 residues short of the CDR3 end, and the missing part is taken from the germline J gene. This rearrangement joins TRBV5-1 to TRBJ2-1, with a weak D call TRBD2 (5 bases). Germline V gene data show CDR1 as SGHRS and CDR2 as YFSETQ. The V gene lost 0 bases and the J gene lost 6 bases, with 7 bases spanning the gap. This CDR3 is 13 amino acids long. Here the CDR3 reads CASSLAGSNEQFF. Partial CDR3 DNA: TGCGCCAGCAGCTTGGCGGGGAGCAATGAG.

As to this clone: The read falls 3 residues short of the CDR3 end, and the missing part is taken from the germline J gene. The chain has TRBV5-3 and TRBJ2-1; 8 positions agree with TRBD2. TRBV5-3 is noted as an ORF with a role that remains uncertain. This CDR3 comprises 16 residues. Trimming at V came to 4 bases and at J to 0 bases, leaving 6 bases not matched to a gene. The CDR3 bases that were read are TGTGCCAGAAGCACCACTAGCGGCCACTCCTACAATGAG. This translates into CARSTTSGHSYNE. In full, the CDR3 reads CARSTTSGHSYNEQFF.

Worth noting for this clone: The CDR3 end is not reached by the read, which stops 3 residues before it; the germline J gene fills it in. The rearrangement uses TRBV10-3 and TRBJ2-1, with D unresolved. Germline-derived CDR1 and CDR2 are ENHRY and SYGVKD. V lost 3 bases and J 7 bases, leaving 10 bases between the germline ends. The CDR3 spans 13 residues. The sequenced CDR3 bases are TGTGCCATCAGTGACCCCCCTAGGAATGAG. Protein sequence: CAISDPPRNE. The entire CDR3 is CAISDPPRNEQFF.

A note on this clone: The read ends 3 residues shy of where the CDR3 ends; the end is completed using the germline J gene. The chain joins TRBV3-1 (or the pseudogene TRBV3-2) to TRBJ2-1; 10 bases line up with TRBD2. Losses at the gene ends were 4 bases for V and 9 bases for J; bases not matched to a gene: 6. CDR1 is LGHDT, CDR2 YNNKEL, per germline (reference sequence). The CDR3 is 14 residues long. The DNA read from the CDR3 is TGTGCCAGCAGCCCCAGTCTAGCGGGAGTTGAG. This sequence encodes CASSPSLAGVE. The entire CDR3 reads CASSPSLAGVEQFF.

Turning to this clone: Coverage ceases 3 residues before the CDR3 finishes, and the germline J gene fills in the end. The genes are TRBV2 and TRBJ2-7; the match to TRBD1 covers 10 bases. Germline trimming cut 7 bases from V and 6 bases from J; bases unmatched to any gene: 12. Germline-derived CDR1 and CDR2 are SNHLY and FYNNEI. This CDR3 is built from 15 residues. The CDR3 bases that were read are TGTGCCAGCATCCATCCAGGACAGGGGGTCGTCGAG. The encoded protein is CASIHPGQGVVE. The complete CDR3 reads CASIHPGQGVVEQYF.

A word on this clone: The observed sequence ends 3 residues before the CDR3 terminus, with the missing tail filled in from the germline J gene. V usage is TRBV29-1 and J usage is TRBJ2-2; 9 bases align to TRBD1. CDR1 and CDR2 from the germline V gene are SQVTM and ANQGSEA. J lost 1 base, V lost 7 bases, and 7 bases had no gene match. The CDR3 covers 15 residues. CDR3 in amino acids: CSATGGLQNTGELFF. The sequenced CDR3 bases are TGCAGCGCTACAGGGGGCCTACAGAACACCGGGGAG.

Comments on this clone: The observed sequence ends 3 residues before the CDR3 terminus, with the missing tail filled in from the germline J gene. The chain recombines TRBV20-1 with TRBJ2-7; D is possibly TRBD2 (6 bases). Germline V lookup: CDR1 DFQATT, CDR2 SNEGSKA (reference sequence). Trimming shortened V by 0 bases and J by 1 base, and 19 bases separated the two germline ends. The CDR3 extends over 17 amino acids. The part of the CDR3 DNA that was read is TGCAGTGCTAGAGATCCCAACCGACTAGAGGGTTCCTACGAG. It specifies CSARDPNRLEGSYE. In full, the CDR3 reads CSARDPNRLEGSYEQYF.

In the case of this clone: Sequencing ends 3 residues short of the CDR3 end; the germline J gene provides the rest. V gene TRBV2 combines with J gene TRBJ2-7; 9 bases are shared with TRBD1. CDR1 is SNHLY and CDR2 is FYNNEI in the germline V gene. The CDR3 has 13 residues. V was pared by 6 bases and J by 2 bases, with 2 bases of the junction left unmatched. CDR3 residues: CASRGDRAYEQYF. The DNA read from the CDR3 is TGTGCCAGCAGGGGGGACAGGGCCTACGAG.

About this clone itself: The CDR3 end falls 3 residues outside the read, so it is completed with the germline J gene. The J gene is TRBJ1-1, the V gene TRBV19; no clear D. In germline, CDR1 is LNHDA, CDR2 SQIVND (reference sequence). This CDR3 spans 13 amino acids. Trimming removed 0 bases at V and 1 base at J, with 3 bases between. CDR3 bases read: TGTGCCAGTAGTATAGATCAGAACACTGAA. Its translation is CASSIDQNTE. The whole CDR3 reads CASSIDQNTEAFF.

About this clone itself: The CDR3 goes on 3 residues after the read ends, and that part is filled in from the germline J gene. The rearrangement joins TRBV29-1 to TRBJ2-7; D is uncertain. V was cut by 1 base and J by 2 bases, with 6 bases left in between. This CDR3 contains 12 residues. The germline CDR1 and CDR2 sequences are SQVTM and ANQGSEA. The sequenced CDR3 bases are TGCAGCGTTGAAGGGCAAGCCTACGAG. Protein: CSVEGQAYE. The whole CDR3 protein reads CSVEGQAYEQYF.

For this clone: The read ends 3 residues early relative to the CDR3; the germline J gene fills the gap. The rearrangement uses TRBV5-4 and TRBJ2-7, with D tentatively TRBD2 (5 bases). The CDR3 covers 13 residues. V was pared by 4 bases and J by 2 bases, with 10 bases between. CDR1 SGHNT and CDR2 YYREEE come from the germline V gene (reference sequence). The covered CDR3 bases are TGTGCCAGCAGCCGCGACGGGGCCTACGAG. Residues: CASSRDGAYE. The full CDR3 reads CASSRDGAYEQYF.

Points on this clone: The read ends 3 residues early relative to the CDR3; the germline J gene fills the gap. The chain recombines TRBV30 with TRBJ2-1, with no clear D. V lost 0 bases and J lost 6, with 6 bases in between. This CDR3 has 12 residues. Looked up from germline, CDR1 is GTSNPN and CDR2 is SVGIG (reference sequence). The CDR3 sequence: CAWSVYSNEQFF. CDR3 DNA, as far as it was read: TGTGCCTGGAGTGTATACAGCAATGAG.

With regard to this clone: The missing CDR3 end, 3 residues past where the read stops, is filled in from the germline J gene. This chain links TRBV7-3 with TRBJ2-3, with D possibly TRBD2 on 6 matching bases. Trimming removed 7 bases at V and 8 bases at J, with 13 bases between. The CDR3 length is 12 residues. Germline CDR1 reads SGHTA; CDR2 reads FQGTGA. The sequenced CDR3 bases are TGTGCCAGCACCACATTGGGGGGTACG. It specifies CASTTLGGT. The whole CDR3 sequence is CASTTLGGTQYF.

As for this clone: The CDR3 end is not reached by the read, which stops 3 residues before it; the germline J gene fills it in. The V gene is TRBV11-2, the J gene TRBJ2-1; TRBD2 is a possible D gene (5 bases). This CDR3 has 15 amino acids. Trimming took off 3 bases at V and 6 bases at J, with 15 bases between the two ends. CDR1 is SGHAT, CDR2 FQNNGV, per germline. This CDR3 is CASSFESRTLNEQFF. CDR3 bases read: TGTGCCAGCAGCTTCGAGTCTCGGACTCTCAATGAG.